This entry lists 27 T cell receptor beta chains sequenced from one sample in a study of T cell changes during pregnancy in multiple sclerosis. Assay used: immunoSEQ multiplex PCR; TCRdb lists only in-frame clones, some missing. In the table there are tens of thousands of clones, around 94% of which are singletons. The starting material was CD8+ T cells from peripheral blood mononuclear cells, obtained after pregnancy. The source of these receptors is a female donor with multiple sclerosis, enrolled in a pregnancy study.

The sample holds a few counts of this clone. The CDR3 is CSGGQTEAFF. For the CDR3, the DNA is TGCAGCGGAGGACAGACTGAAGCTTTCTTT. The gene calls are TRBV29-1 and TRBJ1-1; tentatively, D is TRBD1 (6 bases). CDR1 SQVTM and CDR2 ANQGSEA come from the germline V gene. Deletions cut 7 bases from V and 5 bases from J, with 8 bases between. The CDR3 is 10 amino acids.

J is TRBJ2-7 and V is TRBV6-1; tentatively, D is TRBD1 (6 bases). The CDR3 extends over 12 amino acids. Germline V CDR1 and CDR2: MNHNS, SASEGT. Trimming took off 7 bases at V and 6 bases at J, with 13 bases between the two ends. This CDR3 reads CASMDSGAEQYF. The CDR3 nucleotides are TGTGCCAGCATGGACAGTGGGGCCGAGCAGTACTTC.

CDR3 sequence (DNA): TGTGCCAGCAGTGTTGGACAGGGTTCTGGGGCCAACGTCCTGACTTTC. It specifies CASSVGQGSGANVLTF. J is TRBJ2-6 and V is TRBV2; 8 nucleotides match TRBD1. The CDR3 covers 16 residues. Trimming cost V 4 bases and J 1 base; bases outside gene matches: 3. Germline-derived CDR1 and CDR2 are SNHLY and FYNNEI.

The chain joins TRBV29-1 to TRBJ1-1, with D uncertain. Trimming removed 6 bases at V and 7 bases at J, with 15 bases between. Germline assignment: CDR1 SQVTM and CDR2 ANQGSEA. The CDR3 totals 12 residues. CDR3 residues: CSVVQLSYEAFF. In nucleotides, the CDR3 is TGCAGCGTCGTACAGCTGAGTTATGAAGCTTTCTTT.

The chain carries TRBV5-5 and TRBJ2-1; TRBD2 matches at 12 bases. Germline CDR1 SGHKS, CDR2 YYEKEE (reference sequence). The V segment lost 4 bases and the J segment 6 bases; nucleotides outside the gene matches: 2. This CDR3 spans 14 amino acids. This chain's CDR3 is CASSTSGRSNEQFF. The CDR3 region has the DNA TGTGCCAGCAGCACTAGCGGGAGGAGCAATGAGCAGTTCTTC.

V gene TRBV11-2 combines with J gene TRBJ2-1, with D maybe TRBD1 (5 bases). CDR1 is SGHAT and CDR2 is FQNNGV in the germline V gene. This CDR3 comprises 13 residues. Between the trimmed V and J ends, which lost 2 bases and 7 bases, there was a span of 9 bases. The CDR3 sequence: CASSLWTLNEQFF. The CDR3 DNA follows: TGTGCCAGCAGCTTATGGACACTAAATGAGCAGTTCTTC.

CDR3 protein: CASSQEQAGANVLTF. As DNA, the CDR3 is TGTGCCAGCAGCCAAGAACAGGCTGGGGCCAACGTCCTGACTTTC. The rearrangement links TRBV4-2 to TRBJ2-6, with D possibly matching TRBD1 (5 bases). The CDR3 sequence is 15 residues long. Per the germline V gene, CDR1 is LGHNA and CDR2 is YNFKEQ. Trimming took 0 bases from V and 2 from J, leaving 5 bases between them.

This clone occurred once. The V call is TRBV7-9, the J call TRBJ1-2, with TRBD1 matching 11 bases. Germline V gene lookup returns CDR1 SEHNR and CDR2 FQNEAQ (reference sequence). The CDR3 extends over 17 amino acids. With V trimmed by 2 bases and J by 1 base, 6 bases remained unmatched. The CDR3 loop reads CASSLSWTGGDNYGYTF. The DNA of the CDR3 is TGTGCCAGCAGCTTATCCTGGACAGGGGGCGATAACTATGGCTACACCTTC.

This clone was picked up one time. The chain combines TRBV10-3 with TRBJ2-1, with 14 nucleotides matching TRBD2. The germline CDR1 and CDR2 sequences are ENHRY and SYGVKD. This CDR3 contains 15 residues. J gave up 5 bases and V 8 bases, and 5 bases lay outside the gene matches. CDR3 loop: CAIGETSGRDNEQFF. CDR3 DNA sequence: TGTGCCATCGGGGAGACTAGCGGGAGGGACAATGAGCAGTTCTTC.

The chain links TRBV2 to TRBJ2-3, with a weak D call TRBD1 (6 bases). The V gene lost 11 bases and the J gene lost 5 bases, with 11 bases spanning the gap. There are 11 residues in the CDR3. Germline values: CDR1 SNHLY, CDR2 FYNNEI. Written as DNA, the CDR3 is TGTGCCTACCTACAGGGAGATACGCAGTATTTT. This encodes CAYLQGDTQYF.

The gene calls are TRBV14 and TRBJ2-3; no clear D. This CDR3 is 11 amino acids long. CDR1 is SGHDN, CDR2 FVKESK, per germline. V lost 2 bases to trimming and J lost 5 bases, with 2 bases between them. DNA for the CDR3: TGTGCCAGCAGCCAACTAGATACGCAGTATTTT. Encoded protein: CASSQLDTQYF.

This rearrangement joins TRBV19 to TRBJ1-1; D is possibly TRBD1 (5 bases). Germline V gene lookup returns CDR1 LNHDA and CDR2 SQIVND (reference sequence). CDR3 length: 12 residues. V gave up 8 bases and J gave up 6 bases, with 13 bases separating them. The CDR3 DNA sequence: TGTGCCAGTGGCTGGGGGGTATCTGAAGCTTTCTTT. It is translated as CASGWGVSEAFF.

The rearrangement links TRBV27 to TRBJ2-1, with 8 bases identical to TRBD2. The CDR3 contains 15 residues. The J segment lost 2 bases and the V segment lost 2 bases, leaving 2 bases of the junction unmatched. The germline V gene has CDR1 MNHEY and CDR2 SMNVEV (reference sequence). This CDR3 is CASSLTGGAYNEQFF. CDR3 in DNA: TGTGCCAGCAGTTTAACGGGAGGGGCCTACAATGAGCAGTTCTTC.

A note on this clone: An end of the junction does not agree with germline; a read error may underlie this. The CDR3 DNA reads TGCAGCGTGGAAGCGGGAGGGCCCCACGAGCAGTACTTC. Amino acid sequence: CSVEAGGPHEQYF. This sequence joins TRBV29-1 and TRBJ2-7; 10 bases fit TRBD2. Germline CDR1 reads SQVTM; CDR2 reads ANQGSEA. This CDR3 is built from 13 residues.

The chain is built from TRBV27 and TRBJ2-4; TRBD2 matches 10 bases. Looked up from germline, CDR1 is MNHEY and CDR2 is SMNVEV (reference sequence). Trimming took 6 bases from V and 3 from J; bases not matched to a gene: 8. CDR3 length: 16 residues. CDR3 sequence (DNA): TGTGCCAGCAGCCCCGGGACTAGCGCCTACAAAAACATTCAGTACTTC. It encodes CASSPGTSAYKNIQYF.

This clone was seen once. V and J are TRBV7-9 and TRBJ2-1; 12 bases align to TRBD2. Per the germline V gene, CDR1 is SEHNR and CDR2 is FQNEAQ (reference sequence). V was pared by 4 bases and J by 8 bases, with 12 bases of the junction left unmatched. The CDR3 runs 17 residues. Here the CDR3 DNA reads TGTGCCAGCAGCTATACGCCGCGGACTAGCGGGATTGATGAGCAGTTCTTC. This codes for CASSYTPRTSGIDEQFF.

V usage is TRBV6-5 and J usage is TRBJ2-3; possible D gene TRBD2, 6 bases. The CDR3 has 15 residues. Germline loops: CDR1 MNHEY, CDR2 SVGAGI. Trimming removed 5 bases at V and 6 bases at J, with 18 bases between. CDR3 residues: CASSPAGWGDDTQYF. The CDR3 DNA reads as TGTGCCAGCAGTCCCGCAGGGTGGGGGGATGATACGCAGTATTTT.

This clone was picked up a small number of times. The chain uses TRBV14 and TRBJ1-1; no firm D call. This CDR3 has 15 amino acids. Trimming left V 4 bases short and J 0 bases short, with 12 bases between. Germline CDR1 and CDR2: SGHDN and FVKESK. CDR3: CASSLEGSMNTEAFF. The CDR3 DNA reads as TGTGCCAGCAGCCTTGAGGGATCTATGAACACTGAAGCTTTCTTT.

This chain connects TRBV14 to TRBJ2-7, with no clear D. From germline, CDR1 is SGHDN and CDR2 FVKESK. Trimming cost V 5 bases and J 0 bases, with 2 bases left between them. This CDR3 is built from 11 residues. CDR3 residues: CASSYSYEQYF. CDR3 bases: TGTGCCAGCAGCTACTCCTACGAGCAGTACTTC.

This chain links TRBV9 with TRBJ1-1; D perhaps matches TRBD1 (5 bases). Germline V gene data show CDR1 as SGDLS and CDR2 as YYNGEE. There are 15 residues in the CDR3. Trimming removed 4 bases at V and 0 bases at J, with 13 bases between. The CDR3 region is CASSPMGGLNTEAFF. The CDR3 DNA follows: TGTGCCAGCAGCCCCATGGGGGGATTGAACACTGAAGCTTTCTTT.

The chain employs TRBV19 and TRBJ1-5, with 8 bases aligning to TRBD1. The CDR3 totals 14 residues. Germline V gene lookup returns CDR1 LNHDA and CDR2 SQIVND (reference sequence). The V segment lost 1 base and the J segment 6 bases; nucleotides outside the gene matches: 2. In DNA, the CDR3 is TGTGCCAGTAGTATAGTTGACAGGGGTCAGCCCCAGCATTTT. Its translation is CASSIVDRGQPQHF. Combining the CDR3 with reference TRBV19 and TRBJ1-5 gives the whole variable domain DGGITQSPKYLFRKEGQNVTLSCEQNLNHDAMYWYRQDPGQGLRLIYYSQIVNDFQKGDIAEGYSVSREKKESFPLTVTSAQKNPTAFYLCASSIVDRGQPQHFGDGTRLSIL.

This chain links TRBV2 with TRBJ2-7; D unresolved. This CDR3 is 14 amino acids long. V was pared by 0 bases and J by 3 bases, with 9 bases between. CDR1 is SNHLY, CDR2 FYNNEI, per germline. The CDR3 DNA follows: TGTGCCAGCAGTGAAGCGGTTTCGGTCTACGAGCAGTACTTC. It yields the protein CASSEAVSVYEQYF.

The chain links TRBV10-2 to TRBJ2-1, with TRBD2 matching over 7 bases. This CDR3 spans 16 amino acids. The V segment lost 1 base and the J segment 4 bases; nucleotides outside the gene matches: 7. Germline values: CDR1 WSHSY, CDR2 SAAADI. CDR3: CASSEYNREVYNEQFF. The CDR3 DNA reads as TGCGCCAGCAGTGAGTATAATCGGGAGGTATACAATGAGCAGTTCTTC.

The chain couples TRBV29-1 to TRBJ1-1; no clear D gene. The V end lost 3 bases, the J end lost 8 bases, and 13 bases lay between the germline ends. The germline gives CDR1 SQVTM, CDR2 ANQGSEA. The CDR3 runs to 12 residues. The CDR3: CSVDSMEQEAFF. DNA of the CDR3: TGCAGCGTTGATAGTATGGAGCAGGAAGCTTTCTTT.

The chain is built from TRBV11-2 and TRBJ2-2; D gene uncertain. Germline V gene lookup returns CDR1 SGHAT and CDR2 FQNNGV. Trimming pared 2 bases from V and 6 bases from J, leaving 7 bases between. CDR3 length: 13 amino acids. CDR3 in DNA: TGTGCCAGCAGCTTACCTAACTCCGGGGAGCTGTTTTTT. Translated, it gives CASSLPNSGELFF.

This clone was found once. The chain employs TRBV5-5 and TRBJ1-3, with TRBD1 as a possible D gene (6 bases). CDR1 is SGHKS and CDR2 is YYEKEE in the germline V gene (reference sequence). The CDR3 is 15 residues long. Trimming left V 5 bases short and J 4 bases short, with 16 bases between. The CDR3 DNA reads as TGTGCCAGCAGTTTTGCCAGGGGTTTCGGAAACACCATATATTTT. Translating it yields CASSFARGFGNTIYF.

The gene calls are TRBV6-1 and TRBJ2-1; 8 bases line up with TRBD2. The CDR3 is 15 amino acids. V was pared by 4 bases and J by 5 bases, with 7 bases of the junction left unmatched. The germline V gene encodes CDR1 MNHNS and CDR2 SASEGT. The CDR3 is CASSVGGSGNNEQFF. CDR3 DNA: TGTGCCAGCAGTGTTGGGGGTAGCGGGAACAATGAGCAGTTCTTC.